These T cell receptor beta chains were read from a single sample in a study of CD8 T cells in ankylosing spondylitis. TCRdb reanalysed the 5' RACE reads using MiXCR and keeps one entry per CDR3 protein. The top ten hold 4% to 5% of the sample, which has about 250,000 distinct CDR3 sequences, 32% seen once. The sequencing sample was made of blood, either unsorted or a sorted T cell fraction (not recorded which). The receptors stem from a male donor with ankylosing spondylitis or in good health (not recorded which). Both conserved end residues are part of each CDR3. A D gene is named only where the DNA matches it firmly. The size of a clone is reported for some rows only, either as once, few or many, or as a class for expanded clones.

CDR3 DNA: TGTGCCAGCAGCGGACTAGCGGAGCCTTCAGTGACGCAGTATTTT; CDR3 protein: CASSGLAEPSVTQYF; V gene: TRBV9; D gene: TRBD2; J gene: TRBJ2-3; clone size: few
CDR3 DNA: TGTGCCTGGAGTGTACAAAGGGGTACGCAGTATTTT; CDR3 protein: CAWSVQRGTQYF; V gene: TRBV30; D gene: NA; J gene: TRBJ2-3; clone size: few
CDR3 DNA: TGTGCCAGCAGCTTCCGGGGCGACGCGCAGTACTTC; CDR3 protein: CASSFRGDAQYF; V gene: TRBV7-2; D gene: NA; J gene: TRBJ2-7; clone size: NA
CDR3 DNA: TGCAGTGCTAGGGACTACCATCTACGGGATACGCAGTATTTT; CDR3 protein: CSARDYHLRDTQYF; V gene: TRBV20-1; D gene: NA; J gene: TRBJ2-3; clone size: once
CDR3 DNA: TGTGCCAGCAGCATTCCCGGGTGGTACAATGAGCAGTTCTTC; CDR3 protein: CASSIPGWYNEQFF; V gene: TRBV14; D gene: NA; J gene: TRBJ2-1; clone size: few
CDR3 DNA: TGTGCCAGCTCACCACCGGGAATGGAGACTGAAGCTTTCTTT; CDR3 protein: CASSPPGMETEAFF; V gene: TRBV18; D gene: NA; J gene: TRBJ1-1; clone size: NA
CDR3 DNA: TGTGCCAGCAGCCACCGGGCCGATGACAATGAGCAGTTCTTC; CDR3 protein: CASSHRADDNEQFF; V gene: TRBV7-7; D gene: NA; J gene: TRBJ2-1; clone size: NA
CDR3 DNA: TGTGCCATCTGTTTTAAGGCCGCGGTGCGTCAGGGGGCGTACGAGCAGTACTTC; CDR3 protein: CAICFKAAVRQGAYEQYF; V gene: TRBV12-3/TRBV12-4; D gene: TRBD1; J gene: TRBJ2-7; clone size: NA
CDR3 DNA: TGCGCCAGCAGCTTGGAGGGGGGTAGCAATCAGCCCCAGCGTTTT; CDR3 protein: CASSLEGGSNQPQRF; V gene: TRBV5-1; D gene: NA; J gene: TRBJ1-5; clone size: once
CDR3 DNA: TGTGCCAGCAGTGACGCCGCCGGGACATGGGCCGGGGAGCTGTTTTTT; CDR3 protein: CASSDAAGTWAGELFF; V gene: TRBV27; D gene: NA; J gene: TRBJ2-2; clone size: NA
CDR3 DNA: TGTGCCAGCACCCCGTACATAGAACGGAACATTCAGTACTTC; CDR3 protein: CASTPYIERNIQYF; V gene: TRBV5-5; D gene: NA; J gene: TRBJ2-4; clone size: NA
CDR3 DNA: TGTGCCAGCAGCCCCCTGGACAGGGTCCCCTACGCAGATACGCAGTATTTT; CDR3 protein: CASSPLDRVPYADTQYF; V gene: TRBV7-8; D gene: TRBD1; J gene: TRBJ2-3; clone size: NA
CDR3 DNA: TGTGCCAGCAGCCCATTAACAGGGGGAGAGCAGTACTTC; CDR3 protein: CASSPLTGGEQYF; V gene: TRBV7-6; D gene: TRBD1; J gene: TRBJ2-7; clone size: few
CDR3 DNA: TGCAGTGCCGGGGGTCAGGGTTGGAGCAATCAGCCCCAGCATTTT; CDR3 protein: CSAGGQGWSNQPQHF; V gene: TRBV20-1; D gene: NA; J gene: TRBJ1-5; clone size: NA
CDR3 DNA: TGTGCCAGCAGTCCCAGGGTTTTGAGGAATGAGCAGTTCTTC; CDR3 protein: CASSPRVLRNEQFF; V gene: TRBV12-3/TRBV12-4; D gene: NA; J gene: TRBJ2-1; clone size: few
CDR3 DNA: TGCAGTGCTAGAGTCCAGGACAGAAACTATGGCTACACCTTC; CDR3 protein: CSARVQDRNYGYTF; V gene: TRBV20-1; D gene: NA; J gene: TRBJ1-2; clone size: few
CDR3 DNA: TGTGCCAGCAGTTACTCGAGGCAGGAACTAGAGGCTACGCAGTATTTT; CDR3 protein: CASSYSRQELEATQYF; V gene: TRBV6-5; D gene: NA; J gene: TRBJ2-3; clone size: NA
CDR3 DNA: TGCGCCAGCAGCGGAACAGGAGACCAAGAGACCCAGTACTTC; CDR3 protein: CASSGTGDQETQYF; V gene: TRBV5-1; D gene: NA; J gene: TRBJ2-5; clone size: NA
CDR3 DNA: TGTGCCAGCAGTTTACCCGGACGGTTCTATGGCTACACCTTC; CDR3 protein: CASSLPGRFYGYTF; V gene: TRBV12-3/TRBV12-4; D gene: NA; J gene: TRBJ1-2; clone size: NA
CDR3 DNA: TGTGCCAGCAGTGCAGGGACCCCGATGGGCACCGGGGAGCTGTTTTTT; CDR3 protein: CASSAGTPMGTGELFF; V gene: TRBV12-3/TRBV12-4; D gene: NA; J gene: TRBJ2-2; clone size: few
CDR3 DNA: TGTGCCAGCAGCCAAGATCATGTAATAACCGGGGAGCTGTTTTTT; CDR3 protein: CASSQDHVITGELFF; V gene: TRBV3-1; D gene: NA; J gene: TRBJ2-2; clone size: NA
CDR3 DNA: TGCAGTGCTTCCCAGACAGGCTATGGCTACACCTTC; CDR3 protein: CSASQTGYGYTF; V gene: TRBV20-1; D gene: NA; J gene: TRBJ1-2; clone size: NA
CDR3 DNA: TGTGCCAGCAGCTTAGCTGGCCTCGGAACTGAAGCTTTCTTT; CDR3 protein: CASSLAGLGTEAFF; V gene: TRBV7-6; D gene: NA; J gene: TRBJ1-1; clone size: few
CDR3 DNA: TGTGCCAGCAGCTCCGGACTAGCGGGGGTCACAGATACGCAGTATTTT; CDR3 protein: CASSSGLAGVTDTQYF; V gene: TRBV2; D gene: TRBD2; J gene: TRBJ2-3; clone size: NA
CDR3 DNA: TGTGCCAGCCGGGTGGGCAATCAGCCCCAGCATTTT; CDR3 protein: CASRVGNQPQHF; V gene: TRBV12-3/TRBV12-4; D gene: NA; J gene: TRBJ1-5; clone size: few
CDR3 DNA: TGCAGTGCTAGAGATCACGCAGGGACCTCCTACGAGCAGTACTTC; CDR3 protein: CSARDHAGTSYEQYF; V gene: TRBV20-1; D gene: NA; J gene: TRBJ2-7; clone size: NA
CDR3 DNA: TGTGCCAGCAGCCAAGATGAGAGGGCGGGTGGCACAGATACGCAGTATTTT; CDR3 protein: CASSQDERAGGTDTQYF; V gene: TRBV4-2; D gene: NA; J gene: TRBJ2-3; clone size: NA
CDR3 DNA: TGCAGTGCTAGGCCCCCCGGACACCCGTCGGGTGAGCAGTACTTC; CDR3 protein: CSARPPGHPSGEQYF; V gene: TRBV20-1; D gene: NA; J gene: TRBJ2-7; clone size: few
CDR3 DNA: TGTGCCAGCAGCGGGAGGCCCTCCCGCACAGATACGCAGTATTTT; CDR3 protein: CASSGRPSRTDTQYF; V gene: TRBV7-9; D gene: NA; J gene: TRBJ2-3; clone size: NA
CDR3 DNA: TGTGCCAGCAGTTTAGGCGGGCCAGGGGGCCGACAGCCCCAGCATTTT; CDR3 protein: CASSLGGPGGRQPQHF; V gene: TRBV12-3/TRBV12-4; D gene: TRBD1; J gene: TRBJ1-5; clone size: NA
CDR3 DNA: TGTGCCAGCTCACCAAGGACAGACACTGAAGCTTTCTTT; CDR3 protein: CASSPRTDTEAFF; V gene: TRBV18; D gene: NA; J gene: TRBJ1-1; clone size: NA
CDR3 DNA: TGTGCCAGCAGTTACTCGATACTAGCGGGGAGCTCCTACAATGAGCAGTTCTTC; CDR3 protein: CASSYSILAGSSYNEQFF; V gene: TRBV6-2/TRBV6-3; D gene: TRBD2; J gene: TRBJ2-1; clone size: NA
CDR3 DNA: TGTGCCAGCAGCTTATCAGAGGCTTCGGGTACGCAGTATTTT; CDR3 protein: CASSLSEASGTQYF; V gene: TRBV7-2; D gene: NA; J gene: TRBJ2-3; clone size: NA
CDR3 DNA: TGTGCCAGCGGACAGGGATCGAACACCGGGGAGCTGTTTTTT; CDR3 protein: CASGQGSNTGELFF; V gene: TRBV28; D gene: TRBD1; J gene: TRBJ2-2; clone size: NA
CDR3 DNA: TGTGCCCGCGACGGGACCCTAGTGATGGGGGAGCTGTTTTTT; CDR3 protein: CARDGTLVMGELFF; V gene: TRBV7-2; D gene: NA; J gene: TRBJ2-2; clone size: NA
CDR3 DNA: TGCAGTGCTAGAGCAAACAGGGGTTTCCACCAGCATTTT; CDR3 protein: CSARANRGFHQHF; V gene: TRBV20-1; D gene: TRBD1; J gene: TRBJ1-5; clone size: many
CDR3 DNA: TGTGCCACCTGGGACTTACAAGAGACCCAGTACTTC; CDR3 protein: CATWDLQETQYF; V gene: TRBV10-3; D gene: NA; J gene: TRBJ2-5; clone size: NA
CDR3 DNA: TGCAGTGCTGGCCGACAGGGCCGAGTATCCAATCAGCCCCAGCATTTT; CDR3 protein: CSAGRQGRVSNQPQHF; V gene: TRBV20-1; D gene: TRBD1; J gene: TRBJ1-5; clone size: NA
CDR3 DNA: TGTGCCAGCAGCTTGCGCTCCGGGGAGCTGTTTTTT; CDR3 protein: CASSLRSGELFF; V gene: TRBV5-6; D gene: NA; J gene: TRBJ2-2; clone size: few
CDR3 DNA: TGTGCCACCAGTGACACCACAGGGGACTACGAGCAGTACTTC; CDR3 protein: CATSDTTGDYEQYF; V gene: TRBV24-1; D gene: TRBD1; J gene: TRBJ2-7; clone size: NA
CDR3 DNA: TGCGCCAGCAGCTACCCCCGGGACACCTCCTACAATGAGCAGTTCTTC; CDR3 protein: CASSYPRDTSYNEQFF; V gene: TRBV5-1; D gene: NA; J gene: TRBJ2-1; clone size: NA
CDR3 DNA: TGTGCCAGCTCACCACCGTCCGGGGCCTACGAGCAGTACTTC; CDR3 protein: CASSPPSGAYEQYF; V gene: TRBV18; D gene: NA; J gene: TRBJ2-7; clone size: once
CDR3 DNA: TGTGCCAGCAGTTTACGGGAACATCAGGGAGAGACCCAGTACTTC; CDR3 protein: CASSLREHQGETQYF; V gene: TRBV27; D gene: NA; J gene: TRBJ2-5; clone size: NA
CDR3 DNA: TGTGCCAGCAGCTTATTCCCGATTGCCTACGAGCAGTACTTC; CDR3 protein: CASSLFPIAYEQYF; V gene: TRBV7-2; D gene: NA; J gene: TRBJ2-7; clone size: NA
CDR3 DNA: TGCAGTGCTTTTACCGGGACAGGGGGCAATGAGCAGTTCTTC; CDR3 protein: CSAFTGTGGNEQFF; V gene: TRBV20-1; D gene: TRBD1; J gene: TRBJ2-1; clone size: few
CDR3 DNA: TGCAGTGCTCCATCGGGGGCAGGCAACACCGGGGAGCTGTTTTTT; CDR3 protein: CSAPSGAGNTGELFF; V gene: TRBV20-1; D gene: NA; J gene: TRBJ2-2; clone size: NA
CDR3 DNA: TGTGCCAGCAGCTTGGAACCGGGGGAGCAGTACTTC; CDR3 protein: CASSLEPGEQYF; V gene: TRBV5-6; D gene: NA; J gene: TRBJ2-7; clone size: NA
CDR3 DNA: TGTGCCAGCAGTCCCCCAGCGTACCAAGAGACCCAGTACTTC; CDR3 protein: CASSPPAYQETQYF; V gene: TRBV12-3/TRBV12-4; D gene: NA; J gene: TRBJ2-5; clone size: few